This T cell receptor (beta chain) originates from a study of T cells after yellow fever vaccination. From the 5' RACE reads, TCRdb called clonotypes with MiXCR, one entry per CDR3 protein. This table holds 300,000 or so distinct CDR3 sequences, around 3.9% found once. The trim removed 5 bases at V and 7 bases at J, leaving 5 bases unmatched. This CDR3 is 13 amino acids long. The germline CDR1 and CDR2 sequences are DFQATT and SNEGSKA (reference sequence). V is TRBV20-1 and J is TRBJ1-4, with TRBD1 matching over 9 bases. The TCR was taken from a man between 18 and 29 years old who received the YFV17D yellow fever vaccine. The sequenced sample was PBMCs, obtained 5 days after the yellow fever booster vaccination. CDR3 nucleotides: TGCAGTGCTCAGACAGGGGGGAGTGAAAAACTGTTTTTT. This gives the protein CSAQTGGSEKLFF.